This T cell receptor beta chain was identified in a study of cytomegalovirus exposure and HLA in healthy donors (dated by TCRdb to 2016 to 2017). For the study in its entirety: An earlier analysis of more than 550 of the donors reported about 260 Gb of sequence data and around 100 million unique TCR beta sequences obtained from about 179 million T cells. The aim of the study was to test whether cataloging public T cell receptors could identify signatures of past pathogen exposure. Genome-wide SNP genotypes for about three fifths of the roughly 670 donors were used in a later genetic analysis, which treated that subset as a discovery cohort. Both class I and class II loci were covered by HLA typing, at four-digit resolution. A separate validation cohort of 100 to 150 different subjects was used in addition to the roughly 640-subject first cohort. Donor age, sex, ethnicity and CMV serostatus were collected together with the repertoire data. Of the roughly 400 genotyped donors, 80% to 90% were placed in the genetic ancestry cluster associated with self-reported Caucasian donors. A later analysis re-examined previously published TCR beta repertoires from roughly 650 donors and added high-resolution HLA genotyping to investigate patterns of TCR occurrence. To predict cytomegalovirus infection status, the study combined high-throughput TCR immunosequencing, statistical association of individual TCRs with disease status, and machine learning. Among 398 genotyped donors of the cohort, an average of about 240,000 unique TCR beta nucleotide sequences were sequenced per donor, 15% to 20% of them non-productive. In the later analysis, no new phenotypic data were used to find candidate immune exposures; instead, reliance was placed on TCR beta sequences and their occurrence across donors. In an earlier analysis of about 590 of the donors, high-throughput TCR beta sequencing was used to judge whether each TCR beta V gene segment behaved as functional or pseudogenic. The study used immunosequencing to profile the T cell repertoires of about 670 subjects and linked those repertoires to cytomegalovirus serostatus. The number of typed donors differed by locus: 629-630 for A, B, C, DRB1 and DQB1; some 540 for DQA1; 606 for DPA1; and around 470 for DPB1. About five DR-DQ haplotypes were treated as single units for association and clustering because of strong linkage in the cohort. Every repertoire in the discovery cohort had been generated on one and the same sequencing platform. Roughly 300 gigabases of sequencing data and 75 million to 85 million unique TCR sequences made up an early release that covered fewer than 650 HLA-typed donors.

Library construction relied on the immunoSEQ multiplex PCR assay. A mixture of 60 forward primers for TCR Vbeta segments and 13 reverse primers for TCR Jbeta segments was used in the multiplex PCR. The CDR3 region of rearranged TCR beta genes was amplified from genomic DNA by a multiplex PCR assay. On the Illumina HiSeq System, the amplified TCR beta libraries were sequenced as 87-base-pair reads. On the study's bioinformatics: Across the 600 to 700 repertoires, a later analysis counted some 80 million unique TCR beta chains, about 10 million of which were shared by at least two donors. A nearest-neighbor algorithm error-corrected the raw reads and collapsed the reads into unique sequences, merging closely related sequences to remove PCR and sequencing errors. V, D and J gene segments were assigned by aligning CDR3 sequences to IMGT reference sequences. For a sequence to be retained, a match of at least six nucleotides was required to both a V gene segment and a J gene segment. A rearrangement was called productive if the CDR3 had no stop codons and remained in frame with V and J, and every other rearrangement was called non-productive. CDR3 was defined according to IMGT convention as the region running from the second conserved V-encoded cysteine to the conserved J-encoded phenylalanine. Sequences without an unambiguous match to a single V gene segment were excluded from the earlier analysis of about 630 of the donors. In an earlier analysis of around 590 of the donors, a V segment was called functional when productive rearrangements were above 56.7%, and segregating when the standard deviation between donors exceeded 5%. A statistical classification framework was developed to diagnose cytomegalovirus status using the catalog of TCR beta chain sequences. In a later analysis, V and J genes were assigned by comparing TCR nucleotide sequences against IMGT/GENE-DB human TR gene sequences. A later analysis assigned CDR3 sequences and most-parsimonious VDJ recombination scenarios with the TCRdist pipeline. A later analysis defined each TCR beta chain by its CDR3 amino acid sequence plus V-gene family, and excluded reads lacking a unique V-gene family. To address suspected cross-contamination and a sequencing artifact, a later analysis removed 592 highly shared, low-generation-probability nucleotide sequences. In a later analysis, a clonal expansion index was calculated for each public chain from normalized within-repertoire ranks of inferred template counts. Generation probabilities in a later analysis came from a VDJ recombination model fitted to out-of-frame rearrangements, and those results were checked against IGoR. In a later analysis, TCR-TCR, TCR-HLA and TCR-CMV co-occurrence was scored with hypergeometric tests, and a repertoire-size bias correction was applied to TCR pairs. False discovery rates were estimated in a later analysis by permuting HLA or CMV assignments 20 times. In a later analysis, co-occurring TCRs were grouped with DBSCAN, and TCRdist sequence similarity was added when clustering was performed within HLA-allele-positive subsets. Repertoires with fewer than 30,000 or more than 120,000 public chains were left out of co-occurrence clustering, as were several repertoires with anomalous nucleotide sharing. In its TCRdb copy, this immuneACCESS table keeps in-frame sequences only and misses some clones. Where compared with another copy, unresolved V genes explain less than half of these, and the others have no known cause. The D gene and trimming were derived from the DNA, and the V and J assignments and clone size from that table. For this sample there are some 130,000 clones; roughly 70% appear just once. Of the sample, about 6.4% is held by the ten largest clones.

The cohort comprised around 690 healthy bone marrow donors. At the time of sampling, every cohort member was nominally healthy, though immune exposures that went unrecorded were likely present. The donor tested CMV seronegative, placing the donor among the 350 to 400 seronegative members of the cohort. Every donor gave a peripheral blood sample, and the peripheral blood mononuclear cells from that sample were used for TCR beta sequencing. The Qiagen DNeasy Blood Extraction Kit was used to extract genomic DNA from the blood cell samples. What the research found in general, with its limitations: Most TCR sequences were seen in very few donors, while some public TCRs were found in many individuals. A few of the identified cytomegalovirus-associated TCR beta chains were confirmed in vitro to be specific for cytomegalovirus antigens. It was suggested by the authors that the approach could potentially be generalized to other disease states and immunological phenotypes. An earlier analysis of 587 of the donors showed that most TCR beta V segments appeared in productive rearrangements either about 87% or about 30% of the time, which broadly matched IMGT annotations. In a later analysis, TCR association rates were found to vary across HLA loci, with the most associated TCRs seen for DRB1 alleles and the fewest for HLA-C alleles. A further reported finding was that TCR beta sequences accurately predicted the HLA-A and HLA-B alleles for most subjects in the first cohort. Linkage disequilibrium might explain the correlated functional status among segregating V segments, but an unknown experimental factor could not be ruled out. A later analysis associated 15,000 to 20,000 TCR beta sequences with specific HLA alleles at a false discovery rate of 0.05. In a later genetic analysis, a missense DCLRE1C variant was associated with V-gene and J-gene trimming of TCR beta chains, and the association was replicated in an independent cohort. In the study, 150 to 200 TCR beta chains were listed as associated with cytomegalovirus. HLA typing was unavailable for some donors at each locus, so association tests used only the typed subset. Presence/absence analyses assumed roughly uniform sequencing depth across donors, an assumption that may not hold. The classifier was reported to diagnose cytomegalovirus status with high specificity and sensitivity in both the original cohort and the validation cohort. In a later analysis, most CMV-associated TCR beta chains were found to appear HLA-restricted, with HLA associations seemingly driven largely by CMV exposure. For the cohort, immune exposure information was limited to CMV serostatus. In this cohort, only TCR beta chains were sequenced, and detectable features were limited by the absence of alpha or paired-chain data. Because counts were too low, seventeen rarely observed V segments, including chromosome 9 orphons, were excluded from the earlier analysis of 587 of the donors. According to a later genetic analysis, donors in an Asian-associated ancestry cluster had fewer N-insertions in productive TCRs than the approximately 630-donor mean. Some IMGT-functional V segments, including TRBV6-2 and TRBV6-3, could not be distinguished by the 87-base-pair reads and were therefore excluded. Strong co-occurrence of HLA alleles, especially DR and DQ, made assigning TCR associations to individual alleles difficult. A group of highly shared sequence variants was considered likely to be a technical artifact of the sequencing pipeline. Compared with equally common non-associated chains, HLA-associated TCR beta chains in a later analysis were more clonally expanded and had lower generation probabilities. According to a later analysis, parvovirus B19, influenza, CMV and Epstein-Barr virus appeared linked to several top co-occurrence clusters.

For this clone: Its antigen is not yet known. No much larger clone is present one base from it, and per-base qualities are unavailable.

CDR1 and CDR2 are read off the germline V gene as SGHVS and FQNEAQ. The germline V end is reduced by 2 bases and the J end by 4 bases; junction bases left unmatched: 5. The CDR3 sequence holds 16 residues, the cysteine and phenylalanine included. The kept DNA is CDR3 alone, 48 bases in frame from the first base. The TCR was taken from a man aged 25 to 40 in good health and CMV-seronegative. The source material was PBMCs. This chain joins TRBV7-8 to TRBJ1-4, with TRBD1 matching 9 junction bases. The DNA reads TGTGCCAGCAGCTTATCCACAGGGGGCCATAATGAAAAACTGTTTTTT. Its product reads: CASSLSTGGHNEKLFF.